Shown below are 3 T cell receptor beta chains from a single sample sequenced in a study of long-term antiretroviral therapy in people with HIV. They ran version v3.0 of the immunoSEQ assay at survey level. Repertoires were generated with immunoSEQ multiplex PCR, while TCRdb's copy carries only in-frame clones and drops some. The sample has 9,500 to 11,000 clones, around three quarters seen once. The material was unsorted PBMCs, obtained at the start of antiretroviral therapy, before treatment. All receptors derive from a man aged 25-40 years with HIV.

The genes are TRBV13 and TRBJ2-7, with TRBD1 identical over 7 bases. In germline, CDR1 is PRHDT, CDR2 FYEKMQ (reference sequence). The trim removed 4 bases at V and 6 bases at J, leaving 3 bases unmatched. The CDR3 runs 12 residues. The CDR3 DNA reads as TGTGCCAGCAGCTGGGGGACAGTCGAGCAGTACTTC. Translation gives CASSWGTVEQYF.

V usage is TRBV7-8 and J usage is TRBJ2-7; D might be TRBD1 or TRBD2, each matching 6 bases. V was cut by 7 bases and J by 1 base, with 14 bases left in between. There are 14 residues in the CDR3. Looked up from germline, CDR1 is SGHVS and CDR2 is FQNEAQ. The CDR3 loop reads CASIQGRFSYEQYF. The CDR3 DNA follows: TGTGCCAGCATCCAGGGGAGGTTTTCCTACGAGCAGTACTTC.

V gene TRBV5-4 combines with J gene TRBJ2-2; D tentatively reads TRBD1 or TRBD2 (5 bases each). The CDR3 loop spans 13 amino acids. In germline, CDR1 is SGHNT, CDR2 YYREEE (reference sequence). The V gene lost 4 bases and the J gene lost 6 bases, with 10 bases spanning the gap. The CDR3 region is CASSGDPAGELFF. DNA of the CDR3: TGTGCCAGCAGCGGGGACCCGGCCGGGGAGCTGTTTTTT. Using reference TRBV5-4 and TRBJ2-2 for the parts outside the CDR3, the full variable domain is ETGVTQSPTHLIKTRGQQVTLRCSSQSGHNTVSWYQQALGQGPQFIFQYYREEENGRGNFPPRFSGLQFPNYSSELNVNALELDDSALYLCASSGDPAGELFFGEGSRLTVL.